The clone carrying this T cell receptor beta chain was observed once. The antigen remains undetermined. Treatment in this sample: some 19 received Ad26.COV2.S at low or high dose, single or two shots; about five received placebo; per-sample allocation not given. It was on day 63 after the first vaccine or placebo injection that samples were taken. This person who donated was an adult of 18-55 years in Boston. The data derive from a study of Ad26.COV2.S vaccination and SARS-CoV-2 variants. Study in general: Donor got 5x10^10 or 1x10^11 viral particles of Ad26.COV2.S.

Germline V gives CDR1 KGHSH, CDR2 LQKENI. Trimming shortened V by 3 bases and J by 2 bases, and 8 bases separated the two germline ends. CDR3 length equals 13 residues. General study points: Breadth and depth estimates from TCRs may understate total T cell responses.

The protocol was immunoSEQ multiplex PCR, while the TCRdb copy is restricted to in-frame clones and leaves out a portion. The table lists around 400,000 clones, roughly 90% of them singletons. Sequencing was performed on peripheral blood, taken in a trial of Ad26.COV2.S vaccine versus placebo. V and J are TRBV18 and TRBJ2-7, with D unclear. The sequence derives from a person between 18 and 59 years old who received the Ad26.COV2.S COVID-19 vaccine or a placebo. This chain's CDR3 is CASSPGPTYEQYF. Written as DNA, the CDR3 is TGTGCCAGCTCACCGGGCCCAACCTACGAGCAGTACTTC.